The source of this TCR beta chain is a study of a mutant IDH1 vaccine in newly diagnosed glioma. General study findings and limits: Changes to the top peripheral T cell clonotypes appeared unrelated to pseudoprogression.

As for this clone: Its matching antigen is unknown.

Time point defined: week 5, during vaccination. Alongside topical imiquimod, each dose of vaccine comprised 300 ug of mutant IDH1 20-mer peptide. New WHO grade 3 or 4 IDH1-mutant, ATRX-lost astrocytomas were present in all donors. Libraries were prepared by immunoSEQ multiplex PCR; TCRdb keeps only in-frame clonotypes and omits some of them. The sample holds about 42,000 clones, around 85% seen once. CDR3 length equals 19 residues. The sample here was PBMCs, taken from a glioma patient whose treatment included an IDH1 peptide vaccine. The receptor's source is a man between 35 and 55 years old with glioma. V gene TRBV21-1 combines with J gene TRBJ2-7; the DNA was not compared with TRBD2, the D call given in the table. TRBV21-1 is flagged as a pseudogene. CDR3 protein: CAFTLPEQGGEERSYEQYF. The DNA of the CDR3 is TGTGCCTTCACTTTACCGGAACAAGGGGGGGAAGAGCGCTCCTACGAGCAGTACTTC.